One sample yielded the 21 T cell receptor beta chains listed below, sequenced in a study of T cells in localized non-small cell lung cancer. This table comes from immunoSEQ multiplex PCR, and its TCRdb copy is limited to in-frame clones, with some not included. Found here are 150 to 200 clones, approximately 22% of them singletons; the top ten hold about 39%. The specimen comprised lung tumor tissue, sampled before any cancer treatment. These receptors were collected from a male donor older than 55 with stage I lung adenocarcinoma.

By its share, this clone is large (0.1 to 1%). The genes are TRBV11-3 and TRBJ1-2; maybe TRBD1 (6 bases). The CDR3 sequence is 16 residues long. Germline CDR1 and CDR2: SGHNT and YENEEA. Trimming removed 5 bases from V and 3 bases from J, with 19 bases in between. This CDR3 reads CASSHPSQGAYYGYTF. DNA for the CDR3: TGTGCCAGCAGCCACCCGTCACAGGGCGCCTACTATGGCTACACCTTC.

This chain joins TRBV28 and TRBJ2-3; possible D gene TRBD2, 6 bases. V lost 3 bases and J lost 1, with 11 bases in between. Germline V gene lookup returns CDR1 MDHEN and CDR2 SYDVKM. The CDR3 contains 15 residues. The CDR3 DNA is TGTGCCAGCAGTTTCCAGGGAGGAGGCACAGATACGCAGTATTTT. Translating it yields CASSFQGGGTDTQYF.

V is TRBV4-1 and J is TRBJ1-2; D not certain. V lost 0 bases, J lost 3 bases, and 11 bases lay in between. The CDR3 totals 15 residues. Looked up from germline, CDR1 is MGHRA and CDR2 is YSYEKL. CDR3 amino acids: CASSQELEAYYGYTF. The CDR3 DNA reads TGCGCCAGCAGCCAAGAGTTGGAGGCCTACTATGGCTACACCTTC.

This clone was seen more than once but under ten times. The chain is built from TRBV2 and TRBJ1-4; D ambiguous. The CDR3 loop spans 14 amino acids. Germline V CDR1 and CDR2: SNHLY, FYNNEI. The V gene lost 7 bases and the J gene lost 2 bases, with 11 bases spanning the gap. This CDR3 reads CASTRENTNEKLFF. As DNA, the CDR3 is TGTGCCAGCACTCGGGAAAATACTAATGAAAAACTGTTTTTT.

The chain couples TRBV19 to TRBJ2-3; 9 positions match TRBD1. This CDR3 has 15 residues. Losses at the gene ends were 5 bases for V and 1 base for J; bases not matched to a gene: 4. Germline CDR1 is LNHDA and CDR2 is SQIVND (reference sequence). CDR3 protein: CASSEDRGGTDTQYF. For the CDR3, the DNA is TGTGCCAGTAGTGAGGACAGGGGCGGCACAGATACGCAGTATTTT.

In this sample, this clone turned up a few times. The chain links TRBV9 to TRBJ1-2, with unresolved D. Trimming cost V 0 bases and J 4 bases, with 4 bases left between them. This CDR3 region has 12 residues. Looked up from germline, CDR1 is SGDLS and CDR2 is YYNGEE. Here the CDR3 reads CASSVDSYGYTF. CDR3 DNA sequence: TGTGCCAGCAGCGTAGACAGCTATGGCTACACCTTC.

This sequence joins TRBV9 and TRBJ2-7; 7 bases line up with TRBD1. The V and J ends lost 3 bases and 2 bases, in that order; junction bases with no gene match: 2. The germline gives CDR1 SGDLS, CDR2 YYNGEE. The CDR3 length is 13 residues. The CDR3 DNA reads as TGTGCCAGCAGCGGGCAGGGGGCCTACGAGCAGTACTTC. This sequence encodes CASSGQGAYEQYF.

CDR3 sequence (DNA): TGTGCCAGCAGCGTCTCAGGGCAGGTTAAAAAACTGTTTTTT. Translation: CASSVSGQVKKLFF. The chain recombines TRBV14 with TRBJ1-4; D might be TRBD1 (5 bases). CDR1 SGHDN and CDR2 FVKESK come from the germline V gene. V lost 5 bases, J lost 9 bases, and 16 bases lay in between. CDR3 length equals 14 residues.

The chain combines TRBV6-8 with TRBJ2-7, with 8 nucleotides matching TRBD2. The germline gives CDR1 MNHGY, CDR2 SAAAGT. CDR3 length: 14 amino acids. The trim removed 6 bases at V and 1 base at J, leaving 5 bases unmatched. The CDR3 spells CASSPERESYEQYF. The CDR3 DNA follows: TGTGCCAGCAGCCCAGAGCGGGAGTCCTACGAGCAGTACTTC.

The chain carries TRBV11-3 and TRBJ2-7; D might be TRBD1 (6 bases). Trimming cost V 1 base and J 4 bases, with 14 bases left between them. This CDR3 spans 15 amino acids. The V gene's germline CDR1 is SGHNT and CDR2 YENEEA. In DNA, the CDR3 is TGTGCCAGCAGCTTAGTGGCAGGGGCGGGTTACGAGCAGTACTTC. This translates into CASSLVAGAGYEQYF.

This clone appeared a few times. This sequence joins TRBV28 and TRBJ1-1; D gene ambiguous. Trimming stripped 4 bases from V and 0 bases from J, with 9 bases between. This CDR3 spans 14 amino acids. Per the germline V gene, CDR1 is MDHEN and CDR2 is SYDVKM. CDR3 sequence: CASSSSWMNTEAFF. Written as DNA, the CDR3 is TGTGCCAGCAGTTCGAGTTGGATGAACACTGAAGCTTTCTTT.

This rearrangement joins TRBV9 to TRBJ1-3, with D hard to call. Germline V lookup: CDR1 SGDLS, CDR2 YYNGEE. The CDR3 is made up of 14 amino acids. Trimming left V 6 bases short and J 1 base short, with 11 bases between. The CDR3, as DNA: TGTGCCAGCATGGAATGGGAGTCTGGAAACACCATATATTTT. It yields the protein CASMEWESGNTIYF.

This rearrangement joins TRBV9 to TRBJ1-1; no clear D. The ends were cut back, 5 bases at V and 8 bases at J, with 28 bases in the middle. Per germline, CDR1 SGDLS and CDR2 YYNGEE. This CDR3 has 17 residues. The CDR3 is CASSGEAFGLQIPEAFF. The CDR3 nucleotides are TGTGCCAGCAGTGGAGAAGCTTTTGGGCTCCAAATACCGGAAGCTTTCTTT.

In its sample, this clone ranks as large. This sequence joins TRBV11-3 and TRBJ1-1, with D uncertain. V lost 0 bases and J lost 0, with 8 bases in between. The CDR3 runs 15 residues. CDR1 SGHNT and CDR2 YENEEA come from the germline V gene. CDR3 sequence reads: CASSLEKSVNTEAFF. Written as DNA, the CDR3 is TGTGCCAGCAGCTTAGAAAAGTCGGTGAACACTGAAGCTTTCTTT. Supplemented by reference TRBV11-3 and TRBJ1-1, the full variable domain reads EAGVVQSPRYKIIEKKQPVAFWCNPISGHNTLYWYLQNLGQGPELLIRYENEEAVDDSQLPKDRFSAERLKGVDSTLKIQPAELGDSAVYLCASSLEKSVNTEAFFGQGTRLTVV.

This clone occurred a few times. J is TRBJ1-1 and V is TRBV19; D gene uncertain. The CDR3 is made up of 11 amino acids. Trimming removed 7 bases at V and 1 base at J, with 4 bases between. Germline-derived CDR1 and CDR2 are LNHDA and SQIVND (reference sequence). As DNA, the CDR3 is TGTGCCAGTATCCGGAACACTGAAGCTTTCTTT. Translation gives CASIRNTEAFF.

This clone appeared a few times. This chain connects TRBV9 to TRBJ2-2; D gene unclear. This CDR3 has 12 residues. From germline, CDR1 is SGDLS and CDR2 YYNGEE. The ends were cut back, 4 bases at V and 5 bases at J, with 6 bases in the middle. In nucleotides, the CDR3 is TGTGCCAGCAGCTCCCGAACCGGGGAGCTGTTTTTT. It translates to CASSSRTGELFF.

This clone has a handful of counts. The chain is built from TRBV18 and TRBJ2-1; 7 nucleotides align to TRBD1. The V and J ends lost 4 bases and 7 bases, in that order; junction bases with no gene match: 4. Germline loops: CDR1 KGHSH, CDR2 LQKENI. This CDR3 is built from 13 residues. CDR3 sequence reads: CASSLGQTNEQFF. For the CDR3, the DNA is TGTGCCAGCTCACTGGGACAGACTAATGAGCAGTTCTTC.

The V call is TRBV19, the J call TRBJ1-1, with D maybe TRBD1 (6 bases). Germline V gene data show CDR1 as LNHDA and CDR2 as SQIVND (reference sequence). The ends were cut back, 4 bases at V and 3 bases at J, with 21 bases in the middle. CDR3 length equals 17 residues. The CDR3 bases are TGTGCCAGTAGTACCCCCCACAGGGCAGGAGGGTACACTGAAGCTTTCTTT. Protein: CASSTPHRAGGYTEAFF.

This chain links TRBV18 with TRBJ1-1, with D possibly being TRBD1 (6 bases). The germline V gene has CDR1 KGHSH and CDR2 LQKENI. This CDR3 has 14 residues. Trimming removed 1 base from V and 1 base from J, with 7 bases in between. As DNA, the CDR3 is TGTGCCAGCTCACCACTACAGGGGAACACTGAAGCTTTCTTT. Protein: CASSPLQGNTEAFF.

The chain recombines TRBV6-1 with TRBJ2-3, with TRBD2 as a possible D gene (6 bases). CDR1 and CDR2 from the germline V gene are MNHNS and SASEGT. V was clipped by 0 bases and J by 0 bases, with 13 bases between them. The CDR3 is made up of 17 amino acids. CDR3 region: CASSEAPGGASTDTQYF. The DNA for the CDR3 is TGTGCCAGCAGTGAAGCGCCTGGAGGGGCTAGCACAGATACGCAGTATTTT.

The gene calls are TRBV4-1 and TRBJ2-7, with a weak D call TRBD2 (5 bases). Germline CDR1 is MGHRA and CDR2 is YSYEKL. Between the trimmed V and J ends, which lost 0 bases and 3 bases, there was a span of 12 bases. There are 15 residues in the CDR3. CDR3 sequence reads: CASSQENRGGYEQYF. The CDR3 DNA reads as TGCGCCAGCAGCCAAGAAAACCGAGGAGGCTACGAGCAGTACTTC.